The following is a TCR beta chain sequence with its context. The data were produced by immunoSEQ multiplex PCR, yet TCRdb's version contains in-frame clones alone and is incomplete. The sample has some 110,000 clones, about 88% seen once. The CDR3 is 15 residues long. Deletions cut 4 bases from V and 0 bases from J, with 11 bases between. Germline V gives CDR1 LGHNA, CDR2 YNFKEQ. These data originate in a study of blood T cell repertoires in COVID-19. Looking at the study overall: The United States, Italy and Spain provided the acute and convalescent COVID-19 samples.

This receptor was taken from a human donor in a cohort sampled during active COVID-19. The source material was peripheral blood. This sequence joins TRBV4-2 and TRBJ2-3; D may be TRBD2 (5 bases). The DNA for the CDR3 is TGTGCCAGCAGCCCCGGACTGGCTAGCACAGATACGCAGTATTTT. It translates to CASSPGLASTDTQYF.